The clone carrying this T cell receptor (beta chain) has only a few counts. This entry comes from a study of blood T cell repertoires in COVID-19. Study overall: The analysed material was cDNA or gDNA that came from T cells, B-cell-depleted T cells, or PBMCs.

Looked up from germline, CDR1 is MGHDK and CDR2 is SYGVNS. The ends were cut back, 6 bases at V and 5 bases at J, with 16 bases in the middle. The CDR3 has 14 residues. This table comes from immunoSEQ multiplex PCR, and its TCRdb copy is limited to in-frame clones, with some not included. The sample contains under 500,000 clones, 87% of which appear only once. The specimen was PBMCs or T cells enriched from blood (not recorded which). This chain uses TRBV25-1 with TRBJ1-2; perhaps TRBD1 as D (6 bases). The source is a woman aged 18-35 years with acute COVID-19. CDR3 sequence: CASRKQGYGYGYTF. CDR3 DNA sequence: TGTGCCAGCAGAAAACAGGGCTATGGGTATGGCTACACCTTC.